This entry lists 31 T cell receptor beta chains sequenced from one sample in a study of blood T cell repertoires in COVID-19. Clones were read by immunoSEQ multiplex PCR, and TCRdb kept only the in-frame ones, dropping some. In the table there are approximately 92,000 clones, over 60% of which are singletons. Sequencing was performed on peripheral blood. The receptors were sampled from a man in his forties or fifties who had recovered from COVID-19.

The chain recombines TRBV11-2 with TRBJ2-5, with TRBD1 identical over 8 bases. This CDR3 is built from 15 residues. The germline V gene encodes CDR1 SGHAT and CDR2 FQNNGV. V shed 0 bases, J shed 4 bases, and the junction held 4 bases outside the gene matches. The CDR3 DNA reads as TGTGCCAGCAGCTTAGATCAGGGGGCAGGAGAGACCCAGTACTTC. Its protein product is CASSLDQGAGETQYF.

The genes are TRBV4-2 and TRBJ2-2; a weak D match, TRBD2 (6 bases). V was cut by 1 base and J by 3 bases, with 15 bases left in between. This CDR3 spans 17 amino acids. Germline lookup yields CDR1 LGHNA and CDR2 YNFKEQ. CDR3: CASSQGEESGHTGELFF. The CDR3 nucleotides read TGTGCCAGCAGCCAAGGAGAGGAAAGCGGGCACACCGGGGAGCTGTTTTTT.

The CDR3 nucleotides are TGTGCCAGTAGTACTAACGCGGATACGCAGTATTTT. Translation: CASSTNADTQYF. The chain joins TRBV19 to TRBJ2-3; D is ambiguous. Between the trimmed V and J ends, which lost 4 bases and 6 bases, there was a span of 8 bases. The CDR3 totals 12 residues. CDR1 and CDR2 (germline): LNHDA, SQIVND (reference sequence).

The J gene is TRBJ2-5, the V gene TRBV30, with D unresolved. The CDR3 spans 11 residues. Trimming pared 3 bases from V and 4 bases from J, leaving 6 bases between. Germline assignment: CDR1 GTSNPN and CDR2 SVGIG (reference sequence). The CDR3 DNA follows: TGTGCCTGGAGCCGAGGAGAGACCCAGTACTTC. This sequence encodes CAWSRGETQYF.

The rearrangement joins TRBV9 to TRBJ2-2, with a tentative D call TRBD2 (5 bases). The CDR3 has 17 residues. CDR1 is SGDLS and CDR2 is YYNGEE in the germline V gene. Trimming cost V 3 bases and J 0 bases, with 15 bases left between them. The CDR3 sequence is CASSAPRVQANTGELFF. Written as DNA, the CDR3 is TGTGCCAGCAGCGCACCGAGGGTGCAAGCGAACACCGGGGAGCTGTTTTTT.

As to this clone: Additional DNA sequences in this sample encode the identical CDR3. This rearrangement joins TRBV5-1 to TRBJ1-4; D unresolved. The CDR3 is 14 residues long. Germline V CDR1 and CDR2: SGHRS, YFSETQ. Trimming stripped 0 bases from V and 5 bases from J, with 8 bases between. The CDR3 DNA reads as TGCGCCAGCAGCTTGGGGAGAGCCAATGAAAAACTGTTTTTT. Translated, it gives CASSLGRANEKLFF.

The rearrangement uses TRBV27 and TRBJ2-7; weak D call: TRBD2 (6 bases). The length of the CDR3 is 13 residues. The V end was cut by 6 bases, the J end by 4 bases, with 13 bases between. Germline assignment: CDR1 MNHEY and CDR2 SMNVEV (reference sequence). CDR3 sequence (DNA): TGTGCCAGCAGAATTACGCGGGGATACGAGCAGTACTTC. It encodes CASRITRGYEQYF.

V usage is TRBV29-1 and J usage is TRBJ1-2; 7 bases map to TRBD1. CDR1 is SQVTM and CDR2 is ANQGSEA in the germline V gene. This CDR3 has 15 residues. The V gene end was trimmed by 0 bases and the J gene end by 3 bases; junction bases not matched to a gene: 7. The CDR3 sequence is CSVEEFARGDYGYTF. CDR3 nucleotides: TGCAGCGTTGAAGAATTCGCCAGGGGGGACTATGGCTACACCTTC.

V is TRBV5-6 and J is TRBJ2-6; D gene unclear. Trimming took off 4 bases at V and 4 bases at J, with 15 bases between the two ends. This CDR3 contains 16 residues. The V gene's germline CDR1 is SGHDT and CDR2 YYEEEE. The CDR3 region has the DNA TGTGCCAGCAGCAAACTCTCAGGAACCGGGGCCAACGTCCTGACTTTC. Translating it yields CASSKLSGTGANVLTF.

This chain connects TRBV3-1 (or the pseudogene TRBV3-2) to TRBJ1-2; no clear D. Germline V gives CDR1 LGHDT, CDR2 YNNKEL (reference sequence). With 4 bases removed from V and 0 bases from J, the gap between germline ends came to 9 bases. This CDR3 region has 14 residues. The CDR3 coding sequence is TGTGCCAGCAGCCCACGAACAGCTAACTATGGCTACACCTTC. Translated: CASSPRTANYGYTF.

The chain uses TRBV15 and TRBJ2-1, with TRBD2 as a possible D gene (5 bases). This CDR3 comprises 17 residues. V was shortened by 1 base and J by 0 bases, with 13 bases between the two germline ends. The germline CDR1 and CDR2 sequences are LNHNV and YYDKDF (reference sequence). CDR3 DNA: TGTGCCACCAGCAGAGTAGTTCAGCGGAGCTCCTACAATGAGCAGTTCTTC. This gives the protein CATSRVVQRSSYNEQFF.

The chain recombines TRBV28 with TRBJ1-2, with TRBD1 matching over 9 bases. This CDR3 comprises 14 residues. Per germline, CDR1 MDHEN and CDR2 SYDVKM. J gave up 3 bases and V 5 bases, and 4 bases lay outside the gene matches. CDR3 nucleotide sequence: TGTGCCAGCAGTACCAGACAGGGGGACTATGGCTACACCTTC. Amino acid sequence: CASSTRQGDYGYTF.

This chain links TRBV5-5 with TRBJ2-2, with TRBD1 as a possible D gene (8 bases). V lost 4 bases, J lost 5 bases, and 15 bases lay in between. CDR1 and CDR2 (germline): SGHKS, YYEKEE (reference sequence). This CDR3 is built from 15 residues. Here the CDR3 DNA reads TGTGCCAGCAGCGACGGACAGGGAGGGACCGGGGAGCTGTTTTTT. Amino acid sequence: CASSDGQGGTGELFF.

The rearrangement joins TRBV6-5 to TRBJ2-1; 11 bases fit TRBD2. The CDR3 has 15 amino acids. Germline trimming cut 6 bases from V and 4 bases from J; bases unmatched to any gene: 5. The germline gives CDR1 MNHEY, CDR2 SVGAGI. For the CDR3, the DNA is TGTGCCAGCAGCGCCGGACTAGCGGGTTACAATGAGCAGTTCTTC. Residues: CASSAGLAGYNEQFF.

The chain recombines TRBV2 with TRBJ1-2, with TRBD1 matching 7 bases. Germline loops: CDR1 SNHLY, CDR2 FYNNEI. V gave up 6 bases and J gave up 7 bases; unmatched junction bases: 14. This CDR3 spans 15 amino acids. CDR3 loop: CASSPRGPGGSGYTF. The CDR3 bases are TGTGCCAGCAGCCCTAGGGGGCCAGGGGGATCTGGCTACACCTTC.

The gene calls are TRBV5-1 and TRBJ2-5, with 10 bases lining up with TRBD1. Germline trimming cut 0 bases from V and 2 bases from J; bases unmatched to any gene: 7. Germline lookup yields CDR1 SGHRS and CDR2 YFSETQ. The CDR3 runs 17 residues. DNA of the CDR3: TGCGCCAGCAGCTTGGAGCCCGGGACAGGGGCACAAGAGACCCAGTACTTC. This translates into CASSLEPGTGAQETQYF.

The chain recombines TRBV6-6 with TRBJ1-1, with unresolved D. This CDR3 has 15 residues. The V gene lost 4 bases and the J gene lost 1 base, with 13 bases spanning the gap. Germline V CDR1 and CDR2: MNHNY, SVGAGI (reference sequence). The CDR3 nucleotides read TGTGCCAGCAGTTTTCGCGAATCGAGGAACACTGAAGCTTTCTTT. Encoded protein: CASSFRESRNTEAFF.

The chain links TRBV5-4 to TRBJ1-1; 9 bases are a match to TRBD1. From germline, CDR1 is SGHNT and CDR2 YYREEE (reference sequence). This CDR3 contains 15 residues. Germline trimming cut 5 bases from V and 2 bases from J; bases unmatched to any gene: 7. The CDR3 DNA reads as TGTGCCAGCAGTTTCCGGACAGGGGTAAACACTGAAGCTTTCTTT. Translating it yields CASSFRTGVNTEAFF. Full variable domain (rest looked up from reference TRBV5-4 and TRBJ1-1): ETGVTQSPTHLIKTRGQQVTLRCSSQSGHNTVSWYQQALGQGPQFIFQYYREEENGRGNFPPRFSGLQFPNYSSELNVNALELDDSALYLCASSFRTGVNTEAFFGQGTRLTVV.

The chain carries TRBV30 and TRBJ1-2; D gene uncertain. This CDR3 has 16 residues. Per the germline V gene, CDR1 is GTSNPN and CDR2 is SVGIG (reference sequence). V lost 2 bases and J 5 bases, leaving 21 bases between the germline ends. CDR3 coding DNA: TGTGCCTGGAGTTTCTCGGGTAGCCCTACTCGGTATGGCTACACCTTC. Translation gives CAWSFSGSPTRYGYTF. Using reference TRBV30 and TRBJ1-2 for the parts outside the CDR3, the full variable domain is SQTIHQWPATLVQPVGSPLSLECTVEGTSNPNLYWYRQAAGRGLQLLFYSVGIGQISSEVPQNLSASRPQDRQFILSSKKLLLSDSGFYLCAWSFSGSPTRYGYTFGSGTRLTVV.

The CDR3 spells CASSLSGDSRYEQYF. The CDR3 DNA sequence: TGCGCCAGCAGCTTGTCGGGGGACAGTAGATACGAGCAGTACTTC. The V gene is TRBV5-1, the J gene TRBJ2-7; D is perhaps TRBD1 (7 bases). With 1 base removed from V and 4 bases from J, the gap between germline ends came to 15 bases. Germline CDR1 reads SGHRS; CDR2 reads YFSETQ. The CDR3 length is 15 residues. The variable domain in full, completed from reference TRBV5-1 and TRBJ2-7, reads KAGVTQTPRYLIKTRGQQVTLSCSPISGHRSVSWYQQTPGQGLQFLFEYFSETQRNKGNFPGRFSGRQFSNSRSEMNVSTLELGDSALYLCASSLSGDSRYEQYFGPGTRLTVT.

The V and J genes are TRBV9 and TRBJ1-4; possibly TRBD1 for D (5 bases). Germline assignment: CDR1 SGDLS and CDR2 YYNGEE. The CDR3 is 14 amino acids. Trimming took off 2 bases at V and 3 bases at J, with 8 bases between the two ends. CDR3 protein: CASSVGAPNEKLFF. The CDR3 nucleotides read TGTGCCAGCAGCGTTGGGGCGCCTAATGAAAAACTGTTTTTT.

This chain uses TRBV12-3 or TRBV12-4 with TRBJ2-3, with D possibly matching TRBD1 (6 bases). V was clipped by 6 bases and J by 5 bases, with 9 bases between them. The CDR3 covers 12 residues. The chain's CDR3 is CASSRDIDTQYF. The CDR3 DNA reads TGTGCCAGCAGCCGGGACATAGATACGCAGTATTTT.

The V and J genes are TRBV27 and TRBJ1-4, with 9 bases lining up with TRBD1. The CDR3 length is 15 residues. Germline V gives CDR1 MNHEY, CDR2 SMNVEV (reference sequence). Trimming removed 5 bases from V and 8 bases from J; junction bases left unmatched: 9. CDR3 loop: CASSDTTGGWEKLFF. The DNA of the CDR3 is TGTGCCAGCAGTGACACGACAGGGGGTTGGGAAAAACTGTTTTTT. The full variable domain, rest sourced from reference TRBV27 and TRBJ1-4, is EAQVTQNPRYLITVTGKKLTVTCSQNMNHEYMSWYRQDPGLGLRQIYYSMNVEVTDKGDVPEGYKVSRKEKRNFPLILESPSPNQTSLYFCASSDTTGGWEKLFFGSGTQLSVL.

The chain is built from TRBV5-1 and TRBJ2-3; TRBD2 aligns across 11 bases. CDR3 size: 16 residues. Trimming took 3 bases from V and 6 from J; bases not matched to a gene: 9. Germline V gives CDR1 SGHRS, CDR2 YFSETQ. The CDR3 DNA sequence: TGCGCCAGCAGCTCAGACCGGACTAGCGGGTCGGATACGCAGTATTTT. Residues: CASSSDRTSGSDTQYF.

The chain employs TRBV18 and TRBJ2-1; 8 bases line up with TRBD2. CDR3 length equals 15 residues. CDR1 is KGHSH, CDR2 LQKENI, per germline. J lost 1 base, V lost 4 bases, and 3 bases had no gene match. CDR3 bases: TGTGCCAGCTCACAAACTAGCGGATCCTACAATGAGCAGTTCTTC. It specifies CASSQTSGSYNEQFF.

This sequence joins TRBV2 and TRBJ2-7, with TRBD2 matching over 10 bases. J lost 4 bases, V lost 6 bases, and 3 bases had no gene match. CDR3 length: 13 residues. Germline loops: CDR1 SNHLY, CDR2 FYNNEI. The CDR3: CASRGTSAYEQYF. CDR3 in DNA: TGTGCCAGCAGGGGGACTAGCGCTTACGAGCAGTACTTC.

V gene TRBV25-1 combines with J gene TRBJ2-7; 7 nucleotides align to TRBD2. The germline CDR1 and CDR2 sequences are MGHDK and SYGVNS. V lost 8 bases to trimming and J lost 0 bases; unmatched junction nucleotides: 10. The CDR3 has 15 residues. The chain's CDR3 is CASARGGRSSYEQYF. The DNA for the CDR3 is TGTGCCAGCGCCCGGGGAGGGCGGAGCTCCTACGAGCAGTACTTC.

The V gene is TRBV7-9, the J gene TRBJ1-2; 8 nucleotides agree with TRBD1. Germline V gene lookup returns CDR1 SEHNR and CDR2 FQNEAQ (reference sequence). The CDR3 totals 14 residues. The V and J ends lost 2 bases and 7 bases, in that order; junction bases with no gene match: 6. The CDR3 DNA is TGTGCCAGCAGCTTATCAGATACAGGGGGTGGCTACACCTTC. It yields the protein CASSLSDTGGGYTF.

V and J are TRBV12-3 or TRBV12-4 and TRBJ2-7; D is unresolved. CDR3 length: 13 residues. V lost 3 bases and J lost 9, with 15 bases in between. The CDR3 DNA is TGTGCCAGCAGTTTTGGGCAGCTTGCTGGGCAGTACTTC. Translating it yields CASSFGQLAGQYF.

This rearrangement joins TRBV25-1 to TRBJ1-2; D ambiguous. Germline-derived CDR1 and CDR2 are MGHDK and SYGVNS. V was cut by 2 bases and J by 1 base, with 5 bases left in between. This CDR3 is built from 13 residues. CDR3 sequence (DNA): TGTGCCAGCAGTGAAGCGAGTAACTATGGCTACACCTTC. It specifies CASSEASNYGYTF.

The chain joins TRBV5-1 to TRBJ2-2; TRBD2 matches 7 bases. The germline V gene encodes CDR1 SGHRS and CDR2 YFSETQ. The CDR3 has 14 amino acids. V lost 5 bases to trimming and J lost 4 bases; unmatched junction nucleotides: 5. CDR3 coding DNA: TGCGCCAGCAGGCCCGGGGGGAGCACCGGGGAGCTGTTTTTT. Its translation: CASRPGGSTGELFF.